This passage covers 27 T cell receptor beta chains from one sample sequenced in a study of early T cells in non-severe SARS-CoV-2 infection. Each CDR3 protein gets one entry after TCRdb re-called the 5' RACE reads with MiXCR. Among 80,000 to 100,000 distinct CDR3 sequences listed, approximately 10% were seen once. The sample consisted of whole blood, taken at baseline. The receptors here all came from an adult who was a healthcare worker with PCR-confirmed SARS-CoV-2 infection or an uninfected control (not recorded which).

At least ten counts were recorded for this clonotype. Relative to the germline gene, one junction end is altered; a read error may explain this. This chain uses TRBV6-6 with TRBJ1-1; no firm D call. CDR1 and CDR2 (germline): MNHNY, SVGAGI (reference sequence). The CDR3 runs to 15 residues. This chain's CDR3 is CASSSPLAFGTEAFF. The CDR3 nucleotides are TGTGCCAGCAGCTCCCCACTTGCCTTTGGCACTGAAGCCTTCTTT.

This chain links TRBV13 with TRBJ2-1; 10 bases map to TRBD1. Trimming removed 4 bases from V and 5 bases from J; junction bases left unmatched: 2. Germline CDR1 is PRHDT and CDR2 is FYEKMQ (reference sequence). The CDR3 is made up of 14 amino acids. Here the CDR3 DNA reads TGTGCCAGCAGCTGGGGACAGGGGAACAATGAGCAGTTCTTC. Translating it yields CASSWGQGNNEQFF.

This clonotype was seen more than once but under ten times. J is TRBJ2-7 and V is TRBV7-9, with a tentative D call TRBD1 (5 bases). The CDR3 runs 14 residues. Germline V gene sequence: CDR1 SEHNR, CDR2 FQNEAQ (reference sequence). V dropped 3 bases and J dropped 1 base, with 10 bases sitting between them. This CDR3 reads CASSFMTESYEQYF. CDR3 nucleotide sequence: TGTGCCAGCAGCTTCATGACAGAGTCCTACGAGCAGTACTTC.

This clonotype was observed many times. The chain employs TRBV7-2 and TRBJ2-3; D is possibly TRBD2 (7 bases). There are 11 residues in the CDR3. The germline V gene encodes CDR1 SGHTA and CDR2 FQGNSA. V lost 8 bases and J 8 bases, leaving 11 bases between the germline ends. The CDR3 region is CASGGGGTQYF. As DNA, the CDR3 is TGTGCCAGCGGGGGCGGGGGTACGCAGTATTTT. Supplemented by reference TRBV7-2 and TRBJ2-3, the full variable domain reads GAGVSQSPSNKVTEKGKDVELRCDPISGHTALYWYRQSLGQGLEFLIYFQGNSAPDKSGLPSDRFSAERTGGSVSTLTIQRTQQEDSAVYLCASGGGGTQYFGPGTRLTVL.

The chain recombines TRBV15 with TRBJ2-3; 9 nucleotides align to TRBD2. Germline V lookup: CDR1 LNHNV, CDR2 YYDKDF (reference sequence). V lost 5 bases to trimming and J lost 1 base; unmatched junction nucleotides: 4. CDR3 length: 15 residues. The CDR3 sequence is CATSWRGGGTDTQYF. The CDR3 nucleotides are TGTGCCACCAGCTGGCGGGGGGGCGGCACAGATACGCAGTATTTT.

A few counts support this clonotype. The CDR3 coding sequence is TGTGCCAGCAGCCGACGCCCGGGTGCGCAGACCCAGTACTTC. This sequence encodes CASSRRPGAQTQYF. The rearrangement uses TRBV28 and TRBJ2-5; D is ambiguous. Trimming left V 6 bases short and J 6 bases short, with 17 bases between. Germline loops: CDR1 MDHEN, CDR2 SYDVKM. This CDR3 is built from 14 residues.

This clonotype was counted only a few times. This chain links TRBV11-3 with TRBJ2-1; D is unclear. The germline V gene has CDR1 SGHNT and CDR2 YENEEA. Deletions cut 5 bases from V and 6 bases from J, with 11 bases between. CDR3 length: 13 residues. The chain's CDR3 is CASSLRPSNEQFF. The CDR3 DNA sequence: TGTGCCAGCAGCCTCCGACCGTCCAATGAGCAGTTCTTC.

This clonotype has just a few counts. This chain links TRBV13 with TRBJ2-7; 7 nucleotides line up with TRBD2. V lost 1 base and J lost 0; bases outside the gene matches: 3. Looked up from germline, CDR1 is PRHDT and CDR2 is FYEKMQ (reference sequence). The CDR3 has 15 residues. CDR3 bases: TGTGCCAGCAGCTTAGAGCGGGATTACTCCTACGAGCAGTACTTC. This gives the protein CASSLERDYSYEQYF.

This clonotype has more than one count but fewer than ten. The chain has TRBV7-9 and TRBJ2-2; D uncertain. The V gene's germline CDR1 is SEHNR and CDR2 FQNEAQ (reference sequence). The CDR3 covers 15 residues. The V and J ends lost 1 base and 5 bases respectively, with 11 bases between them. The CDR3 region has the DNA TGTGCCAGCAGCTTAGGAGGCAGGCGTACCGGGGAGCTGTTTTTT. It is translated as CASSLGGRRTGELFF.

This clonotype came up many times. V usage is TRBV25-1 and J usage is TRBJ1-1; unclear D gene. CDR1 and CDR2 from the germline V gene are MGHDK and SYGVNS. V lost 5 bases and J lost 0, with 7 bases in between. This CDR3 has 13 amino acids. CDR3 bases: TGTGCCAGCAGTATAGGATTGAACACTGAAGCTTTCTTT. This translates into CASSIGLNTEAFF.

The genes are TRBV4-3 and TRBJ2-7, with 9 bases aligning to TRBD1. The CDR3 loop spans 16 amino acids. Trimming at V came to 1 base and at J to 2 bases, leaving 6 bases not matched to a gene. CDR1 and CDR2 (germline): LGHNA, YSLEER. CDR3 DNA: TGCGCCAGCAGCCAAGTCGGGGGACAGGGTACCTACGAGCAGTACTTC. Protein sequence: CASSQVGGQGTYEQYF.

This clonotype was seen a handful of times. The chain combines TRBV20-1 with TRBJ2-7, with D possibly matching TRBD2 (5 bases). Germline V gene sequence: CDR1 DFQATT, CDR2 SNEGSKA (reference sequence). This CDR3 has 14 amino acids. The V end lost 0 bases, the J end lost 2 bases, and 11 bases lay between the germline ends. CDR3 region: CSARDSSQPYEQYF. CDR3 DNA sequence: TGCAGTGCTAGAGATTCTAGCCAACCCTACGAGCAGTACTTC.

The V and J genes are TRBV11-2 and TRBJ2-7; the D gene is possibly TRBD1 (6 bases). The CDR3 is 12 amino acids. Between the trimmed V and J ends, which lost 5 bases and 6 bases, there was a span of 11 bases. Germline V CDR1 and CDR2: SGHAT, FQNNGV. CDR3 nucleotides: TGTGCCAGCAGCACACAGGGACGCGAGCAGTACTTC. Its protein product is CASSTQGREQYF.

This clonotype was counted ten times or more. V usage is TRBV12-3 or TRBV12-4 and J usage is TRBJ2-3; the match to TRBD2 covers 8 bases. The CDR3 has 13 residues. The V gene end was trimmed by 5 bases and the J gene end by 5 bases; junction bases not matched to a gene: 3. This CDR3 is CASSTAGGDTQYF. The CDR3 DNA is TGTGCCAGCAGTACGGCGGGAGGAGATACGCAGTATTTT.

This clonotype appeared many times. The genes are TRBV11-2 and TRBJ2-2; TRBD1 matches 11 bases. The V gene end was trimmed by 3 bases and the J gene end by 5 bases; junction bases not matched to a gene: 5. Germline CDR1 reads SGHAT; CDR2 reads FQNNGV. The CDR3 sequence is 16 residues long. CDR3 bases: TGTGCCAGCAGCTTGGGGACAGGGGGAAGGACCGGGGAGCTGTTTTTT. It translates to CASSLGTGGRTGELFF.

This clonotype was seen a handful of times. The V and J genes are TRBV18 and TRBJ2-1, with D unresolved. Germline V gene sequence: CDR1 KGHSH, CDR2 LQKENI. This CDR3 region has 15 residues. Trimming left V 3 bases short and J 4 bases short, with 13 bases between. For the CDR3, the DNA is TGTGCCAGCTCACCGGATACCGACACTTACAATGAGCAGTTCTTC. It translates to CASSPDTDTYNEQFF.

The CDR3 nucleotides read TGCAGTGCCTCTGGGGGAGGAAAGTACGAGCAGTACTTC. Translated: CSASGGGKYEQYF. The chain links TRBV20-1 to TRBJ2-7; possible D gene TRBD2, 6 bases. The CDR3 spans 13 residues. With 6 bases removed from V and 4 bases from J, the gap between germline ends came to 16 bases. In germline, CDR1 is DFQATT, CDR2 SNEGSKA (reference sequence).

The table lists this clonotype with a few counts. The chain is built from TRBV4-1 and TRBJ1-3; D remains ambiguous. CDR1 MGHRA and CDR2 YSYEKL come from the germline V gene. This CDR3 spans 15 amino acids. The ends were cut back, 0 bases at V and 4 bases at J, with 10 bases in the middle. The CDR3 coding sequence is TGCGCCAGCAGCCAAGATGGCCTCGGGGGAAACACCATATATTTT. Translated, it gives CASSQDGLGGNTIYF.

The chain has TRBV5-1 and TRBJ2-7, with 7 bases that match TRBD1. Trimming cost V 1 base and J 5 bases; bases outside gene matches: 6. CDR1 and CDR2 from the germline V gene are SGHRS and YFSETQ. The CDR3 is 14 residues long. The DNA for the CDR3 is TGCGCCAGCAGCTTGTATCAGGGGGTGAACGAGCAGTACTTC. Amino acids: CASSLYQGVNEQYF.

V is TRBV6-2 or TRBV6-3 and J is TRBJ2-7; the match to TRBD2 covers 13 bases. The V gene's germline CDR1 is MNHEY and CDR2 SVGEGT. With V trimmed by 4 bases and J by 5 bases, 5 bases remained unmatched. CDR3 length equals 15 residues. CDR3 in amino acids: CASSLGLAGDDEQYF. DNA of the CDR3: TGTGCCAGCAGTTTAGGACTAGCGGGAGACGACGAGCAGTACTTC.

This chain links TRBV2 with TRBJ1-1, with 7 positions matching TRBD1. There are 14 residues in the CDR3. Germline V gene data show CDR1 as SNHLY and CDR2 as FYNNEI. V lost 8 bases, J lost 3 bases, and 9 bases stayed unmatched. CDR3 protein: CASLRDRSYTEAFF. DNA of the CDR3: TGTGCCAGCCTCCGGGACAGATCCTACACTGAAGCTTTCTTT.

To note about this clonotype: A read error may explain this, as a much larger clone is one base away. This chain uses TRBV7-9 with TRBJ2-1; a possible D gene is TRBD2 (6 bases). The CDR3 is 15 residues long. Germline CDR1 is SEHNR and CDR2 is FQNEAQ (reference sequence). CDR3 sequence reads: CASSPPGSSNNEQFF. In DNA form, the CDR3 reads TGTGCCAGCAGCCCTCCCGGGAGCTCCAACAATGAGCAGTTCTTC.

This clonotype was counted ten times or more. The J gene is TRBJ1-1, the V gene TRBV29-1, with 10 bases identical to TRBD1. The length of the CDR3 is 13 residues. Germline lookup yields CDR1 SQVTM and CDR2 ANQGSEA. V shed 6 bases and J 11 bases; nucleotides not matched to a gene: 12. CDR3 in amino acids: CSVGGTGAKGAFF. In DNA, the CDR3 is TGCAGCGTCGGGGGGACAGGGGCAAAAGGGGCTTTCTTT.

This chain connects TRBV24-1 to TRBJ2-3, with no clear D. The germline V gene encodes CDR1 KGHDR and CDR2 SFDVKD. Trimming shortened V by 3 bases and J by 4 bases, and 10 bases separated the two germline ends. The CDR3 sequence is 14 residues long. The CDR3 sequence: CATSDLSVADTQYF. The CDR3 DNA follows: TGTGCCACCAGTGATCTATCGGTCGCAGATACGCAGTATTTT.

This clonotype was seen only a few times. The CDR3 loop is CASSWTGSPLHF. The CDR3 DNA follows: TGTGCCAGCAGCTGGACGGGTTCACCCCTCCACTTT. This chain uses TRBV7-2 with TRBJ1-6; D remains ambiguous. This CDR3 is built from 12 residues. Per the germline V gene, CDR1 is SGHTA and CDR2 is FQGNSA. V lost 4 bases and J lost 9, with 7 bases in between.

This clonotype was found a few times. This chain joins TRBV10-2 and TRBJ1-2; maybe TRBD1 (6 bases). Germline assignment: CDR1 WSHSY and CDR2 SAAADI. This CDR3 is 14 amino acids long. V lost 3 bases to trimming and J lost 4 bases, with 12 bases between them. Here the CDR3 reads CASSDGEGGYGYTF. CDR3 in DNA: TGCGCCAGCAGTGATGGTGAAGGGGGCTATGGCTACACCTTC.

This clonotype was counted a few times. The gene calls are TRBV5-6 and TRBJ2-3; 9 bases agree with TRBD1. In germline, CDR1 is SGHDT, CDR2 YYEEEE. This CDR3 has 16 residues. With 3 bases clipped from V and 5 bases from J, the junction kept 10 bases outside the gene matches. The CDR3 DNA is TGTGCCAGCAGCTCTGGTGGGACAGGGAACGGAGATACGCAGTATTTT. The encoded protein is CASSSGGTGNGDTQYF.